The entry below gives a single T cell receptor (beta chain) sequence along with its context. The antigen is not known. This record comes from a study of regulatory T cells. Whole-study results and caveats: In patients, unique TRB V-J pairs were restricted and V/J usage skewed, especially in Tregs. Hydrophobic residues at CDR3 positions 6 and 7 were enriched in conventional CD4+ T cells of CD3G-deficient patients.

V trimming: 7 bases; J trimming: 5 bases; junction bases outside the gene matches: 1. Germline V CDR1 and CDR2: MNHNS, SASEGT. The CDR3 consists of 12 residues. Autoimmunity was present in every CD3G-deficient patient, worse in two. The PCR used 52 TRBV and 13 TRBJ primers. The table came from immunoSEQ multiplex PCR; TCRdb's copy has only in-frame clones and leaves some out. This sample yields under 45,000 clones, of which 89% are seen a single time; under 2.5% belongs to the top ten. This chain links TRBV6-1 with TRBJ1-5; TRBD1 matches at 8 bases. Sequenced sample: conventional CD4+ T cells sorted from blood. This TCR was sampled from a young adult with CD3G deficiency. The CDR3 reads CASNRGDQPQHF. CDR3 DNA: TGTGCCAGCAACAGGGGGGATCAGCCCCAGCATTTT.